This TCR beta chain was sequenced during a study of blood T cell repertoires in COVID-19. For the study at large: Whether acute or convalescent, the COVID-19 samples came from the United States, Italy and Spain. The analysed material was cDNA or gDNA that came from T cells, B-cell-depleted T cells, or PBMCs.

Original data processing: Using reference gene primer amplification, nucleated cell counts were estimated. Sequenced by immunoSEQ multiplex PCR; TCRdb stores in-frame clones only, minus some. The V and J calls and clone size were taken over from that table, and D and trimming were inferred from the DNA. This repertoire shows 50,000 or so clones, roughly 90% found once; its top ten account for 10% to 15%. CDR1 and CDR2 (germline): SGHRS, YFSETQ. There are 13 residues in the CDR3. The ends were cut back, 3 bases at V and 3 bases at J, with 9 bases in the middle. J is TRBJ2-5 and V is TRBV5-1; maybe TRBD1 (6 bases). Source material: peripheral blood. This receptor was taken from an elderly man with acute or convalescent COVID-19. CDR3 in DNA: TGCGCCAGCAGCTCGTACAGGGAAGAGACCCAGTACTTC. Translation gives CASSSYREETQYF.